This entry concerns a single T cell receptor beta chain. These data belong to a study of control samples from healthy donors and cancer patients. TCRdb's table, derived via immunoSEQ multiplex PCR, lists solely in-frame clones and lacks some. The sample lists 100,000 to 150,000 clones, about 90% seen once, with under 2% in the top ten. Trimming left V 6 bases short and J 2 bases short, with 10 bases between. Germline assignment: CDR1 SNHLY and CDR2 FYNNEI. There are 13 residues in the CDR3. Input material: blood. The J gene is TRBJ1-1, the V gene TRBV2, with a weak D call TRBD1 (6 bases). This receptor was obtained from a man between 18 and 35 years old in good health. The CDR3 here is CASSADSNTEAFF. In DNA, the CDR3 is TGTGCCAGCAGCGCGGACAGCAACACTGAAGCTTTCTTT.